A single T cell receptor (beta chain) is shown here with its context. What antigen it recognizes has not been identified. Within one base of it there is no much larger clone, and no base qualities were kept. Collaborating institutions collected whole blood in K2EDTA tubes following their own protocols. For TCRbeta analysis, collaborators shipped samples in one of three forms: frozen whole blood, isolated PBMCs, or DNA extracted from either of those sample types. Trimming at the junction amounts to 6 bases on V and 7 bases on J, and the germline ends lie 18 bases apart. The germline V gene (reference sequence) yields MNHNY for CDR1 and SVGAGI for CDR2. Taken from cysteine to phenylalanine, the CDR3 has 14 residues. CDR3 DNA is the only sequence kept; it has 42 bases, read in frame from the first base. The sample is drawn from a study of blood T cell repertoires in COVID-19 (TCRdb year 2020). Some background on the complete study: The collaborator samples originated in the United States, Italy and Spain and spanned the acute and convalescent phases of COVID-19. The prospective study material was composed of cDNA or gDNA derived from T cells, B-cell-depleted T cells, or PBMCs. The dataset comprised deeply sampled blood TCRbeta repertoires from subjects exposed to, actively infected with, or recovered from COVID-19. A freely available public database, intended as a resource for researchers studying the immune response to SARS-CoV-2, is where the repertoires were released. Samples came from the ongoing ImmuneRACE study (first 160 participants) plus 1,254 subjects from 6 global collaborators. Sample metadata almost always included a de-identified subject ID, COVID-19 status, age in years and sex. Where HLA class I and class II types were available, the types were taken from metadata supplied by the sample provider, not from assay-based typing. Broader findings and caveats from the paper: How much clinical and demographic metadata was included differed by source and by participant, and the metadata was provided uncurated.

The immunoSEQ Assay, a bias-controlled multiplex PCR, was used to amplify TCRbeta CDR3 regions from genomic DNA. The paper's processing steps were these. Nucleated cell counts per sample were estimated from amplification of reference gene primers within the assay. To quantify the absolute abundance of each unique TCRbeta CDR3 rearrangement, sequence reads were collapsed and filtered. For each sample, productive Simpson clonality was calculated as the square root of Simpson's diversity index over productive rearrangements. Held by TCRdb, this immuneACCESS table contains in-frame sequences only and omits some clones. Under half of the omission traces to an unresolved V gene where checked; the cause of the rest is unknown. The V and J calls and clone size come from that table; D and trimming were worked out from the DNA. The sample yields about 220,000 clones; roughly 80% were counted once. The ten largest account for about 2.1% of the sample.

The sequence was obtained from a woman in her sixties or seventies with acute or convalescent COVID-19. The sequence joins TRBV6-6 to TRBJ1-2, with no confident D gene call. Source material: peripheral blood. In nucleotides, the sequence is TGTGCCAGCAGGCGGTGGTTCGGGGATTTTGGCTACACCTTC. The encoded protein is CASRRWFGDFGYTF.